These 30 T cell receptor beta chains were sequenced from one sample in a study of Ad26.COV2.S vaccination and SARS-CoV-2 variants. The treatment was: some 19 received Ad26.COV2.S at low or high dose, single or two shots; 5 received placebo; per-sample allocation not given. The samples were gathered on day 63 after the first injection of vaccine or placebo. Profiled with immunoSEQ multiplex PCR; TCRdb holds only in-frame clones, not every one. Of 300,000 to 350,000 clones detected, around nine tenths appear once; the ten largest clones hold under 6%. The starting material was peripheral blood, obtained in a trial of Ad26.COV2.S vaccine versus placebo. The receptors were sampled from a person aged 18-65 years who received the Ad26.COV2.S COVID-19 vaccine or a placebo.

On this clone itself: Mismatch with germline at one junction end may stem from a read error. The chain joins TRBV12-5 to TRBJ1-1; 7 nucleotides line up with TRBD1. Germline V CDR1 and CDR2: LGHNT, FRNRAP. CDR3 length equals 13 residues. The chain's CDR3 is CASSLQGRTEAFF. The CDR3 DNA follows: TGTGCTAGTAGTTTACAGGGGAGAACGGAAGCTTTCTTT.

A single count supports this clone. The chain links TRBV28 to TRBJ1-6, with 12 bases matching TRBD1. This CDR3 contains 21 residues. V shed 6 bases, J shed 1 base, and the junction held 16 bases outside the gene matches. Germline V lookup: CDR1 MDHEN, CDR2 SYDVKM. CDR3 amino acids: CASRKLPGTGGSWSYNSPLHF. CDR3 sequence (DNA): TGTGCCAGCAGGAAGCTACCCGGGACAGGGGGCTCTTGGTCCTATAATTCACCCCTCCACTTT.

V gene TRBV6-5 combines with J gene TRBJ1-5; unclear D gene. Trimming removed 7 bases from V and 3 bases from J, with 10 bases in between. Germline CDR1 reads MNHEY; CDR2 reads SVGAGI. The CDR3 sequence is 13 residues long. CDR3 nucleotide sequence: TGTGCCAGCAATGGGCAGATCAATCAGCCCCAGCATTTT. As protein: CASNGQINQPQHF.

This chain connects TRBV4-2 to TRBJ1-4; maybe TRBD1 (6 bases). The CDR3 is made up of 17 amino acids. V gave up 3 bases and J gave up 5 bases, with 19 bases separating them. Per the germline V gene, CDR1 is LGHNA and CDR2 is YNFKEQ. CDR3 protein: CASSQIPFGGGNEKLFF. CDR3 DNA sequence: TGTGCCAGCAGCCAGATCCCATTTGGGGGGGGCAATGAAAAACTGTTTTTT.

This CDR3 is CASSLVRKETQYF. In nucleotides, the CDR3 is TGTGCCAGCAGCTTAGTTCGAAAAGAGACCCAGTACTTC. This sequence joins TRBV7-9 and TRBJ2-5; D ambiguous. The CDR3 is 13 amino acids. V was clipped by 1 base and J by 3 bases, with 6 bases between them. Per the germline V gene, CDR1 is SEHNR and CDR2 is FQNEAQ (reference sequence). Looking up the rest from reference TRBV7-9 and TRBJ2-5 gives the full variable domain: DTGVSQNPRHKITKRGQNVTFRCDPISEHNRLYWYRQTLGQGPEFLTYFQNEAQLEKSRLLSDRFSAERPKGSFSTLEIQRTEQGDSAMYLCASSLVRKETQYFGPGTRLLVL.

The chain couples TRBV2 to TRBJ2-2; 7 bases line up with TRBD1. The CDR3 has 14 amino acids. The junction had 1 base not matched to a gene; V was cut back by 6 bases and J by 0 bases. Germline V gene lookup returns CDR1 SNHLY and CDR2 FYNNEI. The DNA for the CDR3 is TGTGCCAGCAGGGGGACAGCGAACACCGGGGAGCTGTTTTTT. It specifies CASRGTANTGELFF.

The chain is built from TRBV28 and TRBJ1-5; 7 bases line up with TRBD1. In germline, CDR1 is MDHEN, CDR2 SYDVKM. J was trimmed by 5 bases and V by 6 bases; bases with no gene match: 22. The CDR3 has 19 amino acids. The CDR3 sequence: CASRHDPPYRDRVHQPQHF. The CDR3 nucleotides are TGTGCCAGCAGACATGACCCCCCCTACCGGGACAGAGTTCATCAGCCCCAGCATTTT. Full variable domain (missing parts from reference TRBV28 and TRBJ1-5): DVKVTQSSRYLVKRTGEKVFLECVQDMDHENMFWYRQDPGLGLRLIYFSYDVKMKEKGDIPEGYSVSREKKERFSLILESASTNQTSMYLCASRHDPPYRDRVHQPQHFGDGTRLSIL.

This chain joins TRBV5-1 and TRBJ1-1; the D is unclear. The CDR3 loop spans 14 amino acids. CDR1 SGHRS and CDR2 YFSETQ come from the germline V gene. V was cut by 0 bases and J by 0 bases, with 6 bases left in between. The CDR3 spells CASSLDGVNTEAFF. In DNA, the CDR3 is TGCGCCAGCAGCTTGGATGGGGTGAACACTGAAGCTTTCTTT.

The chain combines TRBV6-1 with TRBJ1-5; D remains ambiguous. The V end lost 2 bases, the J end lost 1 base, and 9 bases lay between the germline ends. The V gene's germline CDR1 is MNHNS and CDR2 SASEGT. This CDR3 region has 15 residues. In DNA, the CDR3 is TGTGCCAGCAGTGAATTATCTGGGAGCAATCAGCCCCAGCATTTT. Its translation is CASSELSGSNQPQHF.

The genes are TRBV3-1 (or the pseudogene TRBV3-2) and TRBJ1-6; D ambiguous. The CDR3 length is 13 residues. V dropped 1 base and J dropped 9 bases, with 7 bases sitting between them. Germline V gives CDR1 LGHDT, CDR2 YNNKEL (reference sequence). The CDR3, as DNA: TGTGCCAGCAGCCAAGTCGGCGGTTCACCCCTCCACTTT. It yields the protein CASSQVGGSPLHF.

The V call is TRBV9, the J call TRBJ1-2, with D unclear. Germline values: CDR1 SGDLS, CDR2 YYNGEE. The germline V and J ends were trimmed by 4 bases and 5 bases, with 9 bases remaining between them. The CDR3 is made up of 12 amino acids. This CDR3 reads CASSSTVYGYTF. CDR3 DNA: TGTGCCAGCAGCTCGACGGTGTATGGCTACACCTTC. Supplemented by reference TRBV9 and TRBJ1-2, the full variable domain reads DSGVTQTPKHLITATGQRVTLRCSPRSGDLSVYWYQQSLDQGLQFLIQYYNGEERAKGNILERFSAQQFPDLHSELNLSSLELGDSALYFCASSSTVYGYTFGSGTRLTVV.

The V gene is TRBV28, the J gene TRBJ2-5; weak D call: TRBD1 (6 bases). From germline, CDR1 is MDHEN and CDR2 SYDVKM. The V and J ends lost 8 bases and 5 bases respectively, with 15 bases between them. The CDR3 covers 13 residues. Here the CDR3 reads CASGPHRAETQYF. The CDR3, as DNA: TGTGCCAGCGGTCCGCACAGGGCCGAGACCCAGTACTTC. Full variable domain (rest looked up from reference TRBV28 and TRBJ2-5): DVKVTQSSRYLVKRTGEKVFLECVQDMDHENMFWYRQDPGLGLRLIYFSYDVKMKEKGDIPEGYSVSREKKERFSLILESASTNQTSMYLCASGPHRAETQYFGPGTRLLVL.

This chain uses TRBV5-4 with TRBJ2-2; TRBD1 matches 7 bases. V lost 3 bases, J lost 3 bases, and 2 bases stayed unmatched. Germline assignment: CDR1 SGHNT and CDR2 YYREEE (reference sequence). The CDR3 sequence is 14 residues long. The CDR3 bases are TGTGCCAGCAGCTCCGGGACAGACACCGGGGAGCTGTTTTTT. It encodes CASSSGTDTGELFF. Variable domain in full (rest from reference TRBV5-4 and TRBJ2-2): ETGVTQSPTHLIKTRGQQVTLRCSSQSGHNTVSWYQQALGQGPQFIFQYYREEENGRGNFPPRFSGLQFPNYSSELNVNALELDDSALYLCASSSGTDTGELFFGEGSRLTVL.

This clone appeared once. The J gene is TRBJ2-7, the V gene TRBV6-6, with TRBD1 identical over 9 bases. This CDR3 has 14 amino acids. CDR1 MNHNY and CDR2 SVGAGI come from the germline V gene (reference sequence). The V gene end was trimmed by 5 bases and the J gene end by 7 bases; junction bases not matched to a gene: 9. This chain's CDR3 is CASSQMTGGGEQYF. The CDR3 nucleotides are TGTGCCAGCAGTCAGATGACAGGGGGTGGGGAGCAGTACTTC.

The gene calls are TRBV6-4 and TRBJ2-6, with D perhaps TRBD1 or TRBD2 (5 bases each). Germline values: CDR1 MRHNA, CDR2 SNTAGT. With 2 bases removed from V and 0 bases from J, the gap between germline ends came to 11 bases. There are 17 residues in the CDR3. The CDR3 DNA reads as TGTGCCAGCAGTGACGGGACGTCTATCTCTGGGGCCAACGTCCTGACTTTC. It yields the protein CASSDGTSISGANVLTF.

The V and J genes are TRBV9 and TRBJ2-2, with 13 bases fitting TRBD2. CDR1 is SGDLS, CDR2 YYNGEE, per germline. CDR3 size: 15 residues. The junction had 3 bases not matched to a gene; V was cut back by 5 bases and J by 5 bases. CDR3: CASSALAGGTGELFF. CDR3 sequence (DNA): TGTGCCAGCAGTGCACTAGCGGGAGGGACCGGGGAGCTGTTTTTT.

About this clone: The sample holds other DNA sequences that translate to the same CDR3. This sequence joins TRBV2 and TRBJ1-1; TRBD1 aligns across 8 bases. Germline CDR1 reads SNHLY; CDR2 reads FYNNEI. J was trimmed by 5 bases and V by 6 bases; bases with no gene match: 5. The CDR3 is 13 amino acids. The CDR3 DNA follows: TGTGCCAGCAGCCGCGACAGGGGAACTGAAGCTTTCTTT. Residues: CASSRDRGTEAFF.

V usage is TRBV7-6 and J usage is TRBJ2-7; TRBD1 agrees at 8 bases. With 2 bases clipped from V and 1 base from J, the junction kept 4 bases outside the gene matches. CDR3 size: 15 residues. Germline CDR1 and CDR2: SGHVS and FNYEAQ. The CDR3 is CASSLWQGASYEQYF. For the CDR3, the DNA is TGTGCCAGCAGCTTATGGCAGGGGGCTTCCTACGAGCAGTACTTC.

This clone was observed a single time. The gene calls are TRBV5-1 and TRBJ2-1, with TRBD2 identical over 8 bases. Trimming removed 4 bases from V and 8 bases from J; junction bases left unmatched: 11. The CDR3 consists of 15 residues. Germline V gives CDR1 SGHRS, CDR2 YFSETQ. DNA for the CDR3: TGCGCCAGCAGCGCGGGGACTAGTGGTACGTATGAGCAGTTCTTC. Its protein is CASSAGTSGTYEQFF. Using reference TRBV5-1 and TRBJ2-1 for the parts outside the CDR3, the full variable domain is KAGVTQTPRYLIKTRGQQVTLSCSPISGHRSVSWYQQTPGQGLQFLFEYFSETQRNKGNFPGRFSGRQFSNSRSEMNVSTLELGDSALYLCASSAGTSGTYEQFFGPGTRLTVL.

This chain joins TRBV6-5 and TRBJ2-7; D perhaps matches TRBD1 (5 bases). Trimming shortened V by 7 bases and J by 5 bases, and 12 bases separated the two germline ends. The germline gives CDR1 MNHEY, CDR2 SVGAGI. This CDR3 comprises 12 residues. CDR3 nucleotide sequence: TGTGCCAGCAACCAGGGATATGACGAGCAGTACTTC. Translation gives CASNQGYDEQYF.

The chain recombines TRBV4-2 with TRBJ1-4; D perhaps matches TRBD1 (5 bases). Germline V gene lookup returns CDR1 LGHNA and CDR2 YNFKEQ. The CDR3 spans 16 residues. With 5 bases removed from V and 6 bases from J, the gap between germline ends came to 19 bases. CDR3 sequence (DNA): TGTGCCAGCAGCGCAGGCGTAGGGGTGGGGGATGAAAAACTGTTTTTT. Translated, it gives CASSAGVGVGDEKLFF.

On this clone itself: Other DNA sequences in the sample encode the same CDR3. The CDR3 protein is CASSRGLAIYEQYF. The CDR3 DNA follows: TGTGCCAGCAGCCGCGGACTAGCGATTTACGAGCAGTACTTC. This chain links TRBV5-6 with TRBJ2-7, with TRBD2 matching over 9 bases. V was clipped by 4 bases and J by 4 bases; unmatched bases: 6. The CDR3 length is 14 residues. Germline V gene lookup returns CDR1 SGHDT and CDR2 YYEEEE.

The genes are TRBV19 and TRBJ2-1, with TRBD2 matching over 10 bases. The V gene's germline CDR1 is LNHDA and CDR2 SQIVND (reference sequence). V dropped 1 base and J dropped 7; count of bases not matched to a gene: 4. The CDR3 is 15 amino acids. The CDR3 sequence is CASSIVLAGANEQFF. CDR3 bases: TGTGCCAGTAGTATAGTTCTAGCGGGAGCAAATGAGCAGTTCTTC.

The V gene is TRBV10-2, the J gene TRBJ2-7; D not certain. Germline loops: CDR1 WSHSY, CDR2 SAAADI. CDR3 length: 14 residues. V was pared by 3 bases and J by 4 bases, with 13 bases between. For the CDR3, the DNA is TGCGCCAGCAGTGAAGGTCTGAAGTGGTACGAGCAGTACTTC. Its protein product is CASSEGLKWYEQYF.

This clone showed up just a few times. The chain carries TRBV29-1 and TRBJ1-1, with TRBD1 matching over 10 bases. J was trimmed by 2 bases and V by 4 bases; bases with no gene match: 1. The CDR3 contains 13 residues. Germline V gene sequence: CDR1 SQVTM, CDR2 ANQGSEA. The CDR3: CSVGDRGNTEAFF. CDR3 coding DNA: TGCAGCGTTGGGGACAGGGGCAACACTGAAGCTTTCTTT.

The V gene is TRBV6-1, the J gene TRBJ1-2; possible D gene TRBD1, 5 bases. Trimming left V 2 bases short and J 4 bases short, with 11 bases between. The CDR3 has 14 amino acids. The germline CDR1 and CDR2 sequences are MNHNS and SASEGT. In DNA form, the CDR3 reads TGTGCCAGCAGTGAACAGGGTCAGAGCTATGGCTACACCTTC. It translates to CASSEQGQSYGYTF.

V is TRBV7-2 and J is TRBJ2-2; D is perhaps TRBD1 (5 bases). V shed 0 bases and J shed 7 bases, with 15 bases lying between them. Germline values: CDR1 SGHTA, CDR2 FQGNSA. This CDR3 comprises 16 residues. CDR3 coding DNA: TGTGCCAGCAGCTTAGCCCCCGGACAAGTGATCGGGGAGCTGTTTTTT. Protein product: CASSLAPGQVIGELFF. Full variable domain (outside the CDR3, taken from reference TRBV7-2 and TRBJ2-2): GAGVSQSPSNKVTEKGKDVELRCDPISGHTALYWYRQSLGQGLEFLIYFQGNSAPDKSGLPSDRFSAERTGGSVSTLTIQRTQQEDSAVYLCASSLAPGQVIGELFFGEGSRLTVL.

The V call is TRBV3-1 (or the pseudogene TRBV3-2), the J call TRBJ2-5, with D uncertain. The V end was cut by 0 bases, the J end by 3 bases, with 2 bases between. Germline lookup yields CDR1 LGHDT and CDR2 YNNKEL (reference sequence). The CDR3 sequence is 12 residues long. Here the CDR3 DNA reads TGTGCCAGCAGCCAAGAGGAAGAGACCCAGTACTTC. Residues: CASSQEEETQYF.

The chain recombines TRBV9 with TRBJ2-2, with a tentative D call TRBD1 (6 bases). This CDR3 has 14 amino acids. V lost 3 bases to trimming and J lost 1 base, with 7 bases between them. CDR1 is SGDLS and CDR2 is YYNGEE in the germline V gene. The CDR3 nucleotides are TGTGCCAGCAGCGCGGGACAGAACACCGGGGAGCTGTTTTTT. As protein: CASSAGQNTGELFF.

J is TRBJ2-7 and V is TRBV6-1; the match to TRBD1 covers 10 bases. This CDR3 has 15 amino acids. Germline trimming cut 3 bases from V and 3 bases from J; bases unmatched to any gene: 5. Germline V gene lookup returns CDR1 MNHNS and CDR2 SASEGT. The CDR3 reads CASSDLGQGYYEQYF. The CDR3 DNA reads as TGTGCCAGCAGTGATCTGGGACAGGGGTACTACGAGCAGTACTTC.